These T cell receptor beta chains were read from a single sample in a study of Ad26.COV2.S vaccination and SARS-CoV-2 variants. The assay was immunoSEQ multiplex PCR, and TCRdb's table has in-frame clones only and misses some. In the table there are a few hundred thousand clones, around nine tenths of which are singletons. The sequencing used peripheral blood, collected in a trial of Ad26.COV2.S vaccine versus placebo. These receptors were obtained from a person between 18 and 65 years old who received the Ad26.COV2.S COVID-19 vaccine or a placebo. The CDR3 runs from the conserved cysteine through the conserved F or W. The D gene is left open where the match is weak. A clone size is listed for some rows: how often the clone was seen (once, few, many), or a class if it is expanded.

NA	TRBD1	TRBJ2-2	TRBV19	TGTGCCAGTAACCGGCGGGACAGGGTTTCCACCGGGGAGCTGTTTTTT	CASNRRDRVSTGELFF
NA	TRBD1	TRBJ2-5	TRBV7-9	TGTGCCAGCGTCCCTCCAGGGACAGCCTTACAAGAGACCCAGTACTTC	CASVPPGTALQETQYF
NA	NA	TRBJ1-1	TRBV29-1	TGCAGTGCTGTGGCAGCTCAGGACACTGAAGCTTTCTTT	CSAVAAQDTEAFF
NA	NA	TRBJ1-6	TRBV4-3	TGCGCCAGCAGCCAAGATCACGGCAGCTATAATTCACCCCTCCACTTT	CASSQDHGSYNSPLHF
NA	NA	TRBJ1-4	TRBV6-1	TGTGCCAGCAGTGACGGGGGGCAGGGGGAAAAACTGTTTTTT	CASSDGGQGEKLFF
NA	TRBD1	TRBJ1-3	TRBV18	TGTGCCAGCTCACTGACTCGGGTGGACAGGGTGACCGGAAACACCATATATTTT	CASSLTRVDRVTGNTIYF
NA	TRBD2	TRBJ2-5	TRBV18	TGTGCCAGCTCACCACTCCTAGCGGGGCGACAAGAGACCCAGTACTTC	CASSPLLAGRQETQYF
NA	TRBD1	TRBJ1-2	TRBV7-9	TGTGCCAGCAGCTGGGGATCGGGGACAGACTATGGCTACACCTTC	CASSWGSGTDYGYTF
NA	TRBD2	TRBJ2-3	TRBV11-2	TGTGCCAGCAGCCCGACTAGCGGGAGGCGGCTAGGGCAGTATTTT	CASSPTSGRRLGQYF
NA	NA	TRBJ1-3	TRBV3-1/TRBV3-2	TGTGCCAGCAGCCAAGAGAAGCAGATCTCTGGAAACACCATATATTTT	CASSQEKQISGNTIYF
NA	NA	TRBJ2-3	TRBV18	TGTGCCAGCTCGGGTCGGGTTAGCACAGATACGCAGTATTTT	CASSGRVSTDTQYF
NA	NA	TRBJ2-7	TRBV27	TGTGCCAGCAGTTTTGGGCAGGGGAACTCCTACGAGCAGTACTTC	CASSFGQGNSYEQYF
NA	NA	TRBJ2-7	TRBV7-2	TGTGCCAGCAGCTTGGAGTCGGAATCCGAGCAGTACTTC	CASSLESESEQYF
once	TRBD2	TRBJ2-1	TRBV7-8	TGTGCCAGCAGCCTCCGACTAGCTTACAATGAGCAGTTCTTC	CASSLRLAYNEQFF
once	NA	TRBJ2-2	TRBV27	TGTGCCAGCAGTTTACCGGATCTCGGGGAGCTGTTTTTT	CASSLPDLGELFF
many	TRBD2	TRBJ2-1	TRBV19	TGTGCCAGTTCGACCCAATTGCGGGCCATTCGAGGGGCTAGCGGGGGGCGATACAATGAGCAGTTCTTC	CASSTQLRAIRGASGGRYNEQFF
NA	TRBD2	TRBJ2-3	TRBV4-1	TGCGCCAGCTCGAAGGGGATAGCGGGGGGGACAGATACGCAGTATTTT	CASSKGIAGGTDTQYF
NA	NA	TRBJ2-3	TRBV6-5	TGTGCCAGCGCCTTAACCAAGGGGCTGGGTACGCAGTATTTT	CASALTKGLGTQYF
NA	NA	TRBJ2-7	TRBV4-1	TGCGCCAGCAGCCACAGGGGCCCGAGTTCCTACGAGCAGTACTTC	CASSHRGPSSYEQYF
NA	TRBD1	TRBJ2-6	TRBV19	TGTGCCAGTAGCCCCACGGGACAGGGGGCGTATCGGGGCTCTGGGGCCAACGTCCTGACTTTC	CASSPTGQGAYRGSGANVLTF
NA	NA	TRBJ1-2	TRBV6-5	TGTGCCAGCAGTTACTCGGGAGGGTCTGGCTATGGCTACACCTTC	CASSYSGGSGYGYTF
NA	NA	TRBJ2-2	TRBV24-1	TGTGCCACCAGTGATTCCTTTTCCCCGCGGACCGGGGAGCTGTTTTTT	CATSDSFSPRTGELFF
NA	NA	TRBJ1-1	TRBV18	TGTGCCAGCTCACCGTTAGGAGGAAGCACGAACACTGAAGCTTTCTTT	CASSPLGGSTNTEAFF
NA	TRBD2	TRBJ2-5	TRBV5-8	TGTGCCAGCAGCTTGGAAGCGGGGACCGATGGTAGGGAGACCCAGTACTTC	CASSLEAGTDGRETQYF
NA	NA	TRBJ2-5	TRBV2	TGTGCCAGCAGTGAAGAGACCCAGTACTTC	CASSEETQYF
NA	NA	TRBJ1-2	TRBV30	TGTGCCTGGAGTGTAGGAGGGCTCGACTATGGCTACACCTTC	CAWSVGGLDYGYTF
few	TRBD1	TRBJ2-7	TRBV6-5	TGTGCCAGCAGCGAGCGACAGGGGGCTCTCTACGAGCAGTACTTC	CASSERQGALYEQYF
NA	TRBD2	TRBJ2-3	TRBV4-2	TGTGCCAGCAGCCTTAGCGGGAGTAATACAGATACGCAGTATTTT	CASSLSGSNTDTQYF
NA	NA	TRBJ2-7	TRBV19	TGTGCCAGTAGTTGGAGCAGCTCCTACGAGCAGTACTTC	CASSWSSSYEQYF
NA	NA	TRBJ2-2	TRBV5-1	TGCCAGCGCTCCAGACAGGCTGTTTGGGACACCGGGGAGCTGTTTTTT	CQRSRQAVWDTGELFF
NA	TRBD2	TRBJ2-7	TRBV19	TGTGCCAGTAGTTCGAGACGGGGCGGGGGACCCTACGAGCAGTACTTC	CASSSRRGGGPYEQYF
NA	NA	TRBJ1-6	TRBV30	TGTGCCTGGAGTGTACTCGCGGGGGCCCTCCACTTT	CAWSVLAGALHF
NA	NA	TRBJ2-3	TRBV11-3	TGTGCCAGCAGCGTAAACACAGATACGCAGTATTTT	CASSVNTDTQYF
few	NA	TRBJ1-2	TRBV7-3	TGTGCCAGCAGCCTCAACGGTCGGGAAAGCGATGGCTACACCTTC	CASSLNGRESDGYTF
NA	NA	TRBJ1-2	TRBV2	TGTGCCAGCAGTGAATTGGTCGTAGATGGCTACACCTTC	CASSELVVDGYTF
NA	TRBD2	TRBJ2-5	TRBV7-2	TGTGCCAGCAGCTTTGGCAGCGGGGGGGCCGGGGAGACCCAGTACTTC	CASSFGSGGAGETQYF
NA	TRBD2	TRBJ2-1	TRBV6-4	TGTGCCAGCGCTAGCGGGAGGTACAATGAGCAGTTCTTC	CASASGRYNEQFF
NA	NA	TRBJ1-6	TRBV5-1	TGCGCCAGCAGCTTGGACAGGGCCAATTCACCCCTCCACTTT	CASSLDRANSPLHF
once	NA	TRBJ2-6	TRBV6-2/TRBV6-3	TGTGCCAGCAGTTATTCTGGGGCCAACGTCCTGACTTTC	CASSYSGANVLTF
NA	NA	TRBJ1-2	TRBV3-1/TRBV3-2	TGTGCCAGCAGCGATACTAGGAAGCACTCTAACTATGGCTACACCTTC	CASSDTRKHSNYGYTF
NA	NA	TRBJ2-7	TRBV2	TGTGCCAGCAGTGAAATAGAGCAGTACTTC	CASSEIEQYF
once	NA	TRBJ2-5	TRBV6-1	TGTGCCAGCAGTGAAGCGGGGACCGGGAACCGGGGGACCCAGTACTTC	CASSEAGTGNRGTQYF
NA	NA	TRBJ2-4	TRBV7-6	TGTGCCAGCAGCTTAGGAGGGGGGAGGCTAAACATTCAGTACTTC	CASSLGGGRLNIQYF
NA	TRBD2	TRBJ2-5	TRBV7-9	TGTGCCAGCAGCCCCCAGGGAGGGAGAATAAGTGAGACCCAGTACTTC	CASSPQGGRISETQYF
NA	NA	TRBJ1-2	TRBV4-2	TGTGCCAGCAGCCAGGATAGGTATGGCTACACCTTC	CASSQDRYGYTF
NA	NA	TRBJ1-5	TRBV27	TGTGCCAGCAGTTTAGAATCAGATAGCAATCAGCCCCAGCATTTT	CASSLESDSNQPQHF
many	TRBD1	TRBJ1-1	TRBV7-2	TGTGCCAGCAGCCGGGACAGGGGCACTGAAGCTTTCTTT	CASSRDRGTEAFF
NA	TRBD1	TRBJ2-1	TRBV6-2/TRBV6-3	TGTGCCAGCAGTTACTCCCTGGACAGGCCCCGGGAGCAGTTCTTC	CASSYSLDRPREQFF
NA	NA	TRBJ1-2	TRBV19	TGTGCCAGTAGTACAGGGACAACTAACTATGGCTACACCTTC	CASSTGTTNYGYTF
NA	TRBD1	TRBJ1-6	TRBV19	TGTGCCAGTACCCCGGACAGGTATAATTCACCCCTCCACTTT	CASTPDRYNSPLHF
NA	NA	TRBJ1-1	TRBV6-5	TGTGCCAGCAGAGGGAGCGGGGGCGGCACTGAAGCTTTCTTT	CASRGSGGGTEAFF
NA	NA	TRBJ2-3	TRBV25-1	TGTGCCAGCAGTGAAAGTGGGGGAGACACAGATACGCAGTATTTT	CASSESGGDTDTQYF
NA	TRBD2	TRBJ2-1	TRBV2	TGTGCCAGCAGTGCCCGGACTAGCGGAAGCTCCTACAATGAGCAGTTCTTC	CASSARTSGSSYNEQFF
NA	TRBD1	TRBJ1-2	TRBV28	TGTGCCGGCGGAGGACAGGGATATGGCTACACCTTC	CAGGGQGYGYTF